The source of this T cell receptor (beta chain) is a study of shared clonotypes between healthy human individuals. Germline trimming cut 1 base from V and 6 bases from J; bases unmatched to any gene: 12. The CDR3 extends over 16 amino acids. CDR1 and CDR2 (germline): SGHRS, YFSETQ. Sorted-subset replicate PCR reactions were performed with about 200 ng DNA, corresponding to roughly 30,000 T cell genomes. Clones were sequenced by immunoSEQ multiplex PCR, and TCRdb holds only the in-frame ones, with some missing. The profile covers some 1,400,000 clones, with approximately 96% appearing a single time and roughly 1.2% taken by the ten largest. The healthy adult donors were HIV-negative and reported no recent acute infections or vaccinations. Every one of the donors was a Caucasian adult that lived in Nashville, Tennessee.

This clonotype was sampled from a young man in good health. V is TRBV5-1 and J is TRBJ1-2, with 7 bases that match TRBD1. Sequencing used naive CD4+ T cells sorted from blood. Subset given: CD45RA+ positively selected. CDR3 loop: CASSLWGIQTGNGYTF. CDR3 nucleotide sequence: TGCGCCAGCAGCTTGTGGGGGATTCAGACAGGGAATGGCTACACCTTC.